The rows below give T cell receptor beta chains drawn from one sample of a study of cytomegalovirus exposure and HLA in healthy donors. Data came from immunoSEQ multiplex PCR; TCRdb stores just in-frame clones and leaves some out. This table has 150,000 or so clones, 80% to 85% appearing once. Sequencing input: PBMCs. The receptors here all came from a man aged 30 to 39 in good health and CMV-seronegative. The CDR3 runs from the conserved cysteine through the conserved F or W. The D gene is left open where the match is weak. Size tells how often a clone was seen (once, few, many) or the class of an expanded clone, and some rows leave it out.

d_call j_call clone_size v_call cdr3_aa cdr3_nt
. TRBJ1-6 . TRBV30 CAWSGGWGRSPLHF TGTGCCTGGAGTGGGGGATGGGGCAGATCACCCCTCCACTTT
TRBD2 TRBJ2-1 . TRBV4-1 CASSQETSGSYNEQFF TGTGCCAGCAGCCAAGAGACTAGCGGCTCCTACAATGAGCAGTTCTTC
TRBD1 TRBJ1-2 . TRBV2 CAGDRDRADYGYTF TGTGCCGGAGACCGGGACAGGGCGGACTATGGCTACACCTTC
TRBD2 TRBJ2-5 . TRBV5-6 CASSLMFSGIQETQYF TGTGCCAGCAGCTTGATGTTTAGCGGGATTCAAGAGACCCAGTACTTC
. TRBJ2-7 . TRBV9 CASSVGLGAYEQYF TGTGCCAGCAGCGTAGGGCTAGGGGCCTACGAGCAGTACTTC
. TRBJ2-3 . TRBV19 CASSILSIRGTDTQYF TGTGCCAGTAGTATACTTTCGATTCGGGGCACAGATACGCAGTATTTT
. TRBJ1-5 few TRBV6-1 CASSGPESWNGYSNQPQHF TGTGCCAGCAGTGGACCGGAGTCGTGGAACGGTTATAGCAATCAGCCCCAGCATTTT
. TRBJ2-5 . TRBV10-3 CAISRGAAGSDRETQYF TGTGCCATCAGTCGGGGGGCGGCAGGGAGTGATCGAGAGACCCAGTACTTC
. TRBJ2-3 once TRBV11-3 CASSFQVGGQVDTQYF TGTGCCAGCAGCTTTCAGGTCGGGGGGCAGGTAGATACGCAGTATTTT
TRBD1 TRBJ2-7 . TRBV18 CASSPSGTGSYEQYF TGTGCCAGCTCACCATCCGGGACAGGGTCGTACGAGCAGTACTTC
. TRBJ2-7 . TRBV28 CASTRRAVSYEQYF TGTGCCAGCACCCGCAGGGCAGTCTCCTACGAGCAGTACTTC
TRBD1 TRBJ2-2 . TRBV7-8 CASSTPKLHRGVFTGELFF TGTGCCAGCAGCACGCCGAAATTACACAGGGGAGTGTTCACCGGGGAGCTGTTTTTT
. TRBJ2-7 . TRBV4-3 CASSQDLSLGDSYEQYF TGCGCCAGCAGCCAAGATCTATCTTTGGGAGACTCCTACGAGCAGTACTTC
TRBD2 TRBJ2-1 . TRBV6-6 CASSSYSGMTYNEQFF TGTGCCAGCAGTTCTTATAGCGGGATGACCTACAATGAGCAGTTCTTC
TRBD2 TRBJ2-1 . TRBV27 CASSFGLAGAMSSYNEQFF TGTGCCAGCAGTTTTGGACTAGCGGGGGCAATGAGCTCCTACAATGAGCAGTTCTTC
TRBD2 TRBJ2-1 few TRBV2 CASKALAGFSYNEQFF TGTGCCAGCAAGGCACTAGCGGGGTTCTCCTACAATGAGCAGTTCTTC
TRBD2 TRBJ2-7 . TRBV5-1 CASSPRTSGGAYEQYF TGCGCCAGCAGCCCTAGGACTAGCGGGGGAGCCTACGAGCAGTACTTC
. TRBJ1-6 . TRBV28 CASSPDRQGFDSPLHF TGTGCCAGCAGCCCCGACCGTCAGGGGTTCGATTCACCCCTCCACTTT
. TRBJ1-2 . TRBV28 CASRIQIQGGYTF TGTGCCAGCAGAATACAGATTCAAGGCGGCTACACCTTC
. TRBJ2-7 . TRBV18 CASSPTGFLYEQYF TGTGCCAGCTCACCAACGGGTTTTTTATACGAGCAGTACTTC
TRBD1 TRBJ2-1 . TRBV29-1 CSVEQGADEQFF TGCAGCGTAGAACAGGGGGCCGATGAGCAGTTCTTC
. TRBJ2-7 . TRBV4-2 CASSQVSQGSYEQYF TGTGCCAGCAGCCAAGTGTCCCAGGGATCCTACGAGCAGTACTTC
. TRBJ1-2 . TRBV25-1 CASSEFQEGGYTF TGTGCCAGCAGTGAATTCCAGGAGGGAGGCTACACCTTC
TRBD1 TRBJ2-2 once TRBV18 CASSPQLDRGTGELFF TGTGCCAGCTCACCGCAACTAGACAGGGGGACCGGGGAGCTGTTTTTT
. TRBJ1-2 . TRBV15 CATSRDPGWRYTF TGTGCCACCAGCAGAGATCCAGGGTGGCGCTACACCTTC
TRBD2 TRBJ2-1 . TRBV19 CASRVAGGLYNEQFF TGTGCCAGTAGGGTAGCGGGGGGCCTCTACAATGAGCAGTTCTTC
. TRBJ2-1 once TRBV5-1 CASSLGIAAPTNEQFF TGCGCCAGCAGCTTGGGCATAGCGGCCCCTACCAATGAGCAGTTCTTC
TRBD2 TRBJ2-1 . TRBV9 CASSTGLAEYNEQFF TGTGCCAGCAGCACGGGACTAGCCGAATACAATGAGCAGTTCTTC
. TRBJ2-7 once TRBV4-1 CASSQAPVDGGYEQYF TGCGCCAGCAGCCAAGCACCAGTGGATGGAGGCTACGAGCAGTACTTC
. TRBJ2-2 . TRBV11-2 CASSLRGGASNTGELFF TGTGCCAGCAGCTTGAGAGGGGGGGCATCGAACACCGGGGAGCTGTTTTTT
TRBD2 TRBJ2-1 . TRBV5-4 CASSLNAGLNNEQFF TGTGCCAGCAGCTTGAACGCGGGACTAAACAATGAGCAGTTCTTC
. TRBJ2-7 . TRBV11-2 CASSRPRGRQNEQYF TGTGCCAGCAGCCGTCCGCGGGGGCGGCAGAACGAGCAGTACTTC